This is a list of T cell receptor beta chains from one sample in a study of cytomegalovirus exposure and HLA in healthy donors. Measured with immunoSEQ multiplex PCR; TCRdb has only the in-frame clones, and not every one. The table lists roughly 96,000 clones, approximately 75% of them singletons. Specimen: PBMCs. Receptors originate from a woman aged 70 to 79 in good health and CMV-seropositive. Each CDR3 is given with its conserved first and last residue. The D gene is left open where the match is weak. Clone sizes are given selectively: once, few, many, or a class where the clone is expanded.

TRBD1,TRBV5-1,once,TRBJ1-2,CASSATGDDYGYTF,TGCGCCAGCAGCGCCACAGGGGACGACTATGGCTACACCTTC
TRBD2,TRBV7-9,few,TRBJ2-7,CASSPSGRAREQYF,TGTGCCAGCAGCCCCAGCGGGAGGGCCCGGGAGCAGTACTTC
TRBD1,TRBV19,NA,TRBJ1-2,CASSSGGYGYTF,TGTGCCAGTAGTTCAGGGGGATATGGCTACACCTTC
NA,TRBV5-4,NA,TRBJ2-7,CASSLYRNEQYF,TGTGCCAGCAGCTTGTACAGAAACGAGCAGTACTTC
NA,TRBV27,NA,TRBJ1-1,CASSLMRGGTEAFF,TGTGCCAGCAGTTTAATGCGGGGGGGCACTGAAGCTTTCTTT
NA,TRBV5-6,once,TRBJ2-2,CASSFTGSGTGELFF,TGTGCCAGCAGCTTCACCGGGAGCGGGACCGGGGAGCTGTTTTTT
TRBD2,TRBV7-2,NA,TRBJ2-5,CASSEQPGGFETQYF,TGTGCCAGCAGCGAACAACCGGGGGGTTTCGAGACCCAGTACTTC
TRBD2,TRBV7-6,NA,TRBJ2-3,CASSLATSGGAALGQYF,TGTGCCAGCAGCTTAGCAACTAGCGGGGGGGCCGCATTGGGGCAGTATTTT
TRBD1,TRBV5-4,NA,TRBJ1-6,CASSLNPTGGRSYNSPLHF,TGTGCCAGCAGCTTGAACCCAACAGGGGGTCGCTCCTATAATTCACCCCTCCACTTT
TRBD2,TRBV9,NA,TRBJ2-5,CASSVGGWGTSGETQYF,TGTGCCAGCAGCGTAGGGGGGTGGGGGACTAGCGGGGAGACCCAGTACTTC
NA,TRBV23-1,NA,TRBJ2-1,CASSHERVRSYNEQFF,TGCGCCAGCAGTCATGAGCGGGTCCGCTCCTACAATGAGCAGTTCTTC
TRBD1,TRBV19,once,TRBJ2-1,CASRGRQGAIDEQFF,TGTGCCAGTAGGGGGCGACAGGGGGCGATCGATGAGCAGTTCTTC
NA,TRBV11-2,NA,TRBJ2-7,CASSFGQGLFYEQYF,TGTGCCAGCAGCTTTGGTCAGGGCCTTTTCTACGAGCAGTACTTC
NA,TRBV5-6,NA,TRBJ2-5,CASRFRYRVRQETQYF,TGTGCCAGCAGGTTCAGGTACAGGGTCCGCCAAGAGACCCAGTACTTC
TRBD1,TRBV18,NA,TRBJ1-5,CASSPTDRSNQPQHF,TGTGCCAGCTCACCTACGGACAGGAGCAATCAGCCCCAGCATTTT
TRBD2,TRBV28,NA,TRBJ2-3,CASSPPSSGGTDTQYF,TGTGCCAGCAGCCCACCCTCTAGCGGGGGTACAGATACGCAGTATTTT
TRBD1,TRBV19,NA,TRBJ1-1,CASDTNDRVNTEAFF,TGTGCCAGCGACACAAACGACAGGGTGAACACTGAAGCTTTCTTT
NA,TRBV29-1,NA,TRBJ1-2,CSAEGERGYTF,TGCAGCGCCGAGGGGGAAAGGGGCTACACCTTC
NA,TRBV25-1,NA,TRBJ2-4,CASSEGGRNIQYF,TGTGCCAGCAGTGAAGGAGGTCGAAACATTCAGTACTTC
NA,TRBV7-9,NA,TRBJ2-3,CSSSRTRTDTDTQYF,TGTTCCAGCAGTCGGACTAGGACAGACACAGATACGCAGTATTTT
TRBD1,TRBV30,NA,TRBJ1-6,CAWRTGSHSPLHF,TGTGCCTGGAGGACAGGGTCCCATTCACCCCTCCACTTT
TRBD1,TRBV6-5,NA,TRBJ1-5,CASSYGTGQDQPQHF,TGTGCCAGCAGTTACGGGACGGGACAGGATCAGCCCCAGCATTTT
NA,TRBV11-2,NA,TRBJ1-4,CASSRDRDPEKLFF,TGTGCCAGCAGCCGCGACCGGGATCCTGAAAAACTGTTTTTT
NA,TRBV6-6,NA,TRBJ2-7,CASSGYEQYF,TGTGCCAGCTCAGGTTACGAGCAGTACTTC
NA,TRBV2,few,TRBJ1-6,CARKTEYNSPLHF,TGTGCCAGGAAGACAGAGTATAATTCACCCCTCCACTTT
TRBD1,TRBV4-1,NA,TRBJ1-5,CASSQEPDRAINQPQHF,TGCGCCAGCAGCCAAGAACCCGACAGGGCCATTAATCAGCCCCAGCATTTT
TRBD1,TRBV19,NA,TRBJ1-2,CASSTQGQGGYGYTF,TGTGCCAGTAGTACCCAGGGACAGGGCGGTTATGGCTACACCTTC
NA,TRBV7-2,NA,TRBJ2-5,CASSWGTVGGETQYF,TGTGCCAGCAGCTGGGGGACAGTCGGGGGAGAGACCCAGTACTTC
TRBD2,TRBV28,NA,TRBJ2-7,CASSPGLVSYEQYF,TGTGCCAGCAGCCCGGGACTAGTTTCCTACGAGCAGTACTTC
NA,TRBV12-5,NA,TRBJ1-1,CASGLVLGFGSRQNTEAFF,TGTGCTAGTGGTTTGGTACTAGGTTTCGGGTCCAGACAGAACACTGAAGCTTTCTTT
TRBD1,TRBV9,few,TRBJ1-2,CASSGRGTGTLNYGYTF,TGTGCCAGCAGCGGAAGAGGGACAGGGACCCTTAACTATGGCTACACCTTC
NA,TRBV27,NA,TRBJ1-2,CASRAGVISYGYTF,TGTGCCAGCAGGGCAGGGGTAATAAGCTATGGCTACACCTTC
TRBD2,TRBV11-3,NA,TRBJ2-5,CASSLGLAGGQETQYF,TGTGCCAGCAGCCTCGGACTAGCGGGGGGGCAAGAGACCCAGTACTTC
NA,TRBV7-8,NA,TRBJ1-5,CASSKQGNQPQHF,TGTGCCAGCAGCAAACAGGGTAATCAGCCCCAGCATTTT
NA,TRBV19,NA,TRBJ1-6,CASSIERSPLHF,TGTGCCAGTAGTATAGAGAGGTCACCCCTCCACTTT
TRBD2,TRBV7-9,NA,TRBJ2-3,CATKTSGRGGDTQYF,TGTGCCACCAAGACTAGCGGCAGAGGGGGGGATACGCAGTATTTT
NA,TRBV7-2,NA,TRBJ1-6,CASSLGGSNSPLHF,TGTGCCAGCAGCTTAGGCGGGAGTAATTCACCCCTCCACTTT
NA,TRBV6-1,NA,TRBJ1-5,CASSEGVSSNQPQHF,TGTGCCAGCAGTGAAGGAGTAAGTAGCAATCAGCCCCAGCATTTT
NA,TRBV5-4,NA,TRBJ2-2,CASRADWPTGELFF,TGTGCCAGCAGGGCTGATTGGCCCACCGGGGAGCTGTTTTTT
TRBD2,TRBV5-4,NA,TRBJ2-2,CASGIASGSGELFF,TGTGCCAGCGGGATTGCTAGCGGGAGTGGGGAGCTGTTTTTT
TRBD2,TRBV29-1,NA,TRBJ2-1,CSVVPSVLAGGREQFF,TGCAGCGTTGTTCCCTCTGTACTAGCGGGGGGGCGCGAGCAGTTCTTC
TRBD2,TRBV7-2,NA,TRBJ2-7,CASSHGGGSSYEQYF,TGTGCCAGCAGTCATGGGGGGGGGAGCTCCTACGAGCAGTACTTC
NA,TRBV7-2,NA,TRBJ2-7,CASSFNPGNYEQYF,TGTGCCAGCAGCTTTAATCCGGGAAACTACGAGCAGTACTTC
NA,TRBV6-5,NA,TRBJ1-4,CASSFLDRFREKLFF,TGTGCCAGCAGTTTCCTCGACAGGTTTAGGGAAAAACTGTTTTTT
TRBD1,TRBV5-1,NA,TRBJ2-2,CASSLGTGNTGELFF,TGCGCCAGCAGCCTCGGGACAGGGAACACCGGGGAGCTGTTTTTT
NA,TRBV2,NA,TRBJ1-5,CASSALGGYQPQHF,TGTGCCAGCAGTGCCCTAGGGGGTTATCAGCCCCAGCATTTT
NA,TRBV7-9,NA,TRBJ1-2,CASSLYPVDISDGYTF,TGTGCCAGCAGCTTATACCCCGTAGACATCTCCGATGGCTACACCTTC
TRBD1,TRBV18,NA,TRBJ2-1,CASSLGTGSYNEQFF,TGTGCCAGCTCACTCGGGACAGGGTCCTACAATGAGCAGTTCTTC
NA,TRBV20-1,NA,TRBJ1-2,CSAIERYGYTF,TGCAGTGCTATCGAGCGCTATGGCTACACCTTC
NA,TRBV5-1,NA,TRBJ2-2,CASSSYSGAGELFF,TGCGCCAGCAGCTCGTATAGCGGCGCCGGGGAGCTGTTTTTT